The present TCR beta chain was sequenced within a study of T cell repertoires and HLA-DP antigens. Study-level background: CD4+ T cells were cocultured with HeLa cells expressing HLA-DP.

Untouched CD4+ T cells were bead-isolated at about 97.7% purity. As to this clone: As yet, its antigen is unknown.

Amplification used primers for 54 TRBV and 13 TRBJ segments. Measured with immunoSEQ multiplex PCR; TCRdb has only the in-frame clones, and not every one. Counted here are around 90,000 clones, roughly 86% occurring once; the ten biggest clones make up 1.7%. The material sequenced was CD4+ T cells from PBMCs. The origin of this receptor is a man aged 50 to 59 in good health and CMV-seronegative.

The CDR3 loop reads CASSLAGGNTEAFF. DNA of the CDR3: TGTGCCAGCAGCTTAGCAGGGGGCAACACTGAAGCTTTCTTT. The gene calls are TRBV11-2 and TRBJ1-1, with TRBD1 matching over 8 bases. The CDR3 is made up of 14 amino acids. From germline, CDR1 is SGHAT and CDR2 FQNNGV. With V trimmed by 1 base and J by 2 bases, 0 bases remained unmatched.